The clone carrying this TCR beta chain has just a few counts. Germline V gene lookup returns CDR1 DFQATT and CDR2 SNEGSKA (reference sequence). The ends were cut back, 1 base at V and 6 bases at J, with 15 bases in the middle. The CDR3 consists of 14 residues. The second PCR ran about 6 to 11 cycles with a sample-barcoded 5' primer and J-beta primers. Every sample gave at least 2.5 million paired-end reads containing CDR3. MiXCR was run by TCRdb on the 5' RACE reads, yielding one entry per CDR3 protein. The sample carries 1,500,000 or so distinct CDR3 sequences, under 55% recorded once. This specimen belongs to a study of blood T cells in healthy people across ages.

The sequenced sample consisted of blood. The clonotype originates from a woman aged 18-29 years in good health. The chain carries TRBV20-1 and TRBJ1-1; TRBD1 is a possible D gene (6 bases). The CDR3 here is CSARGGGRGAEAFF. In nucleotides, the CDR3 is TGCAGTGCTAGAGGGGGGGGCAGGGGTGCTGAAGCTTTCTTT.